This entry lists 20 T cell receptor beta chains sequenced from one sample in a study of T cell responses to AZD1222 COVID-19 vaccine. Some clones are missing from TCRdb's copy, which holds only in-frame ones; the method was immunoSEQ multiplex PCR. The data contain approximately 160,000 clones, approximately 88% of them seen just once; the ten biggest clones take up 3% to 4%. The sequences come from peripheral blood, collected on day 0 of MenACWY control vaccination. Receptor source: an adult in good health.

The chain uses TRBV6-5 and TRBJ1-1, with D maybe TRBD1 (5 bases). This CDR3 spans 12 amino acids. The V end lost 4 bases, the J end lost 10 bases, and 13 bases lay between the germline ends. The germline V gene has CDR1 MNHEY and CDR2 SVGAGI. CDR3 sequence: CASSLDGGGAFF. As DNA, the CDR3 is TGTGCCAGCAGTTTGGATGGGGGGGGAGCTTTCTTT.

CDR3 coding DNA: TGTGCCAGCAGCCAAGGGGTAGGGGCAGATACGCAGTATTTT. Encoded protein: CASSQGVGADTQYF. The chain combines TRBV11-2 with TRBJ2-3; maybe TRBD1 (5 bases). CDR3 size: 14 residues. The V gene lost 5 bases and the J gene lost 4 bases, with 13 bases spanning the gap. CDR1 and CDR2 (germline): SGHAT, FQNNGV.

The chain employs TRBV5-4 and TRBJ2-2, with D possibly TRBD2 on 7 matching bases. Trimming took off 2 bases at V and 5 bases at J, with 16 bases between the two ends. There are 16 residues in the CDR3. Germline values: CDR1 SGHNT, CDR2 YYREEE (reference sequence). CDR3 loop: CASSFGGGGGTGELFF. In DNA, the CDR3 is TGTGCCAGCAGCTTTGGTGGGGGCGGGGGTACCGGGGAGCTGTTTTTT.

The table lists this clone with a count of one. The chain carries TRBV6-4 and TRBJ1-2; no reliable D call. Germline V CDR1 and CDR2: MRHNA, SNTAGT. Trimming cost V 2 bases and J 8 bases, with 12 bases left between them. This CDR3 region has 13 residues. This CDR3 reads CASSDESLGGYTF. DNA for the CDR3: TGTGCCAGCAGTGACGAGAGTCTAGGGGGCTACACCTTC.

This chain uses TRBV4-3 with TRBJ1-6; D call uncertain. Germline values: CDR1 LGHNA, CDR2 YSLEER. The ends were cut back, 2 bases at V and 3 bases at J, with 8 bases in the middle. This CDR3 is 15 amino acids long. CDR3 sequence: CASSQLWDYNSPLHF. CDR3 nucleotides: TGCGCCAGCAGCCAACTATGGGACTATAATTCACCCCTCCACTTT.

The rearrangement links TRBV7-2 to TRBJ2-1; tentatively, D is TRBD2 (6 bases). Between the trimmed V and J ends, which lost 3 bases and 3 bases, there was a span of 18 bases. Per the germline V gene, CDR1 is SGHTA and CDR2 is FQGNSA. The CDR3 loop spans 17 amino acids. CDR3 coding DNA: TGTGCCAGCAGCTTGGCGGGGAGCTGGCCAGGCTACAATGAGCAGTTCTTC. Protein sequence: CASSLAGSWPGYNEQFF. Full variable domain (missing parts from reference TRBV7-2 and TRBJ2-1): GAGVSQSPSNKVTEKGKDVELRCDPISGHTALYWYRQSLGQGLEFLIYFQGNSAPDKSGLPSDRFSAERTGGSVSTLTIQRTQQEDSAVYLCASSLAGSWPGYNEQFFGPGTRLTVL.

With regard to this clone: The sample has other DNA sequences that encode this CDR3 too. This chain's CDR3 is CASSPQETQYF. CDR3 sequence (DNA): TGTGCCAGCAGTCCCCAAGAGACCCAGTACTTC. The chain uses TRBV6-5 and TRBJ2-5; D gene unclear. Germline-derived CDR1 and CDR2 are MNHEY and SVGAGI. The CDR3 length is 11 residues. Trimming left V 5 bases short and J 1 base short, with 2 bases between.

The V call is TRBV7-9, the J call TRBJ2-1, with 10 bases identical to TRBD1. V was clipped by 4 bases and J by 7 bases; unmatched bases: 16. Germline CDR1 SEHNR, CDR2 FQNEAQ (reference sequence). The CDR3 totals 18 residues. The CDR3: CASSSTRVGQGRGNEQFF. As DNA, the CDR3 is TGTGCCAGCAGCTCGACCCGGGTGGGACAGGGGCGGGGAAATGAGCAGTTCTTC.

The chain is built from TRBV3-1 (or the pseudogene TRBV3-2) and TRBJ2-3; the D gene is possibly TRBD2 (6 bases). V lost 4 bases to trimming and J lost 6 bases, with 8 bases between them. The CDR3 runs 12 residues. Looked up from germline, CDR1 is LGHDT and CDR2 is YNNKEL (reference sequence). DNA for the CDR3: TGTGCCAGCAGCCCTCGGGGGGATACGCAGTATTTT. Translated: CASSPRGDTQYF.

V usage is TRBV7-2 and J usage is TRBJ1-1; no clear D. CDR1 is SGHTA and CDR2 is FQGNSA in the germline V gene. CDR3 length equals 14 residues. The V gene lost 5 bases and the J gene lost 3 bases, with 13 bases spanning the gap. CDR3 residues: CASSLLRRDTEAFF. CDR3 DNA sequence: TGTGCCAGCAGCCTTCTCCGGAGGGACACTGAAGCTTTCTTT.

This clone turned up a few times. This chain joins TRBV4-1 and TRBJ2-7; D gene ambiguous. CDR3 size: 15 residues. V lost 1 base and J lost 2, with 12 bases in between. In germline, CDR1 is MGHRA, CDR2 YSYEKL. The CDR3 DNA reads as TGCGCCAGCAGCCAAGGTACGGGTGACGCCTACGAGCAGTACTTC. Its translation is CASSQGTGDAYEQYF.

The rearrangement joins TRBV30 to TRBJ1-6; no definite D call. CDR3 length: 11 amino acids. Per the germline V gene, CDR1 is GTSNPN and CDR2 is SVGIG (reference sequence). V was shortened by 1 base and J by 16 bases, with 11 bases between the two germline ends. The CDR3 here is CAWSDWQRLHF. CDR3 DNA: TGTGCCTGGAGTGATTGGCAGCGACTCCACTTT.

The chain couples TRBV7-2 to TRBJ1-6; TRBD1 matches at 9 bases. J was trimmed by 10 bases and V by 2 bases; bases with no gene match: 6. CDR3 length: 15 residues. From germline, CDR1 is SGHTA and CDR2 FQGNSA. CDR3 in amino acids: CASSLLGQGASPLHF. The CDR3, as DNA: TGTGCCAGCAGCTTACTGGGACAGGGTGCCTCACCCCTCCACTTT. The full variable domain, in which reference TRBV7-2 and TRBJ1-6 provide the parts outside the CDR3, is GAGVSQSPSNKVTEKGKDVELRCDPISGHTALYWYRQSLGQGLEFLIYFQGNSAPDKSGLPSDRFSAERTGGSVSTLTIQRTQQEDSAVYLCASSLLGQGASPLHFGNGTRLTVT.

This chain links TRBV9 with TRBJ1-1; 7 bases fit TRBD1. V shed 4 bases, J shed 5 bases, and the junction held 5 bases outside the gene matches. This CDR3 is built from 13 residues. CDR1 is SGDLS, CDR2 YYNGEE, per germline. This CDR3 is CASSPRGQTEAFF. The CDR3 nucleotides read TGTGCCAGCAGCCCGCGGGGACAGACTGAAGCTTTCTTT.

This clone was picked up one time. This rearrangement joins TRBV19 to TRBJ1-1; perhaps TRBD1 as D (6 bases). V shed 7 bases and J shed 1 base, with 19 bases lying between them. CDR3 size: 16 residues. CDR1 and CDR2 (germline): LNHDA, SQIVND (reference sequence). CDR3 DNA: TGTGCCAGTACCTTGAGGGGGAGGACAGAGAACACTGAAGCTTTCTTT. This encodes CASTLRGRTENTEAFF.

The V gene is TRBV4-3, the J gene TRBJ2-3, with TRBD2 matching over 7 bases. The CDR3 totals 17 residues. V was clipped by 2 bases and J by 1 base; unmatched bases: 9. Germline loops: CDR1 LGHNA, CDR2 YSLEER. The CDR3 DNA reads as TGCGCCAGCAGCCAATCACTCGGGGGGACCGGCACAGATACGCAGTATTTT. Translating it yields CASSQSLGGTGTDTQYF.

This clone occurred a few times. The V and J genes are TRBV5-5 and TRBJ2-7, with D possibly TRBD1 on 6 matching bases. The CDR3 runs to 16 residues. Germline lookup yields CDR1 SGHKS and CDR2 YYEKEE (reference sequence). The ends were cut back, 4 bases at V and 7 bases at J, with 24 bases in the middle. Here the CDR3 reads CASSVGPLDRPGEQYF. The CDR3, as DNA: TGTGCCAGCAGCGTTGGTCCTCTTGACAGGCCGGGGGAGCAGTACTTC.

J is TRBJ2-7 and V is TRBV19; 7 positions agree with TRBD1. Losses at the gene ends were 2 bases for V and 4 bases for J; bases not matched to a gene: 14. The CDR3 runs to 17 residues. CDR1 and CDR2 (germline): LNHDA, SQIVND (reference sequence). Here the CDR3 reads CASSIKRGRTGRYEQYF. The CDR3 nucleotides read TGTGCCAGTAGTATAAAAAGGGGGCGAACAGGGCGATACGAGCAGTACTTC.

CDR3 sequence: CASSLLQNYGYTF. The CDR3 DNA is TGTGCCAGCAGCTTACTACAGAACTATGGCTACACCTTC. The V gene is TRBV11-3, the J gene TRBJ1-2; D is uncertain. Trimming pared 2 bases from V and 2 bases from J, leaving 6 bases between. The CDR3 extends over 13 amino acids. Germline CDR1 is SGHNT and CDR2 is YENEEA.

The chain employs TRBV9 and TRBJ1-2, with unresolved D. Trimming took off 0 bases at V and 4 bases at J, with 16 bases between the two ends. The germline gives CDR1 SGDLS, CDR2 YYNGEE. CDR3 length: 16 residues. The CDR3 region has the DNA TGTGCCAGCAGCGTAGCTAGTCGGGGAGGCAGCTATGGCTACACCTTC. It encodes CASSVASRGGSYGYTF. The complete variable domain, with remaining parts taken from reference TRBV9 and TRBJ1-2, reads DSGVTQTPKHLITATGQRVTLRCSPRSGDLSVYWYQQSLDQGLQFLIQYYNGEERAKGNILERFSAQQFPDLHSELNLSSLELGDSALYFCASSVASRGGSYGYTFGSGTRLTVV.